This T cell receptor (beta chain) was sequenced during a study of blood T cell repertoires in COVID-19. Study information: Sites in the United States, Italy and Spain provided acute and convalescent COVID-19 samples.

Clones were sequenced by immunoSEQ multiplex PCR, and TCRdb holds only the in-frame ones, with some missing. Among about 320,000 clones listed, approximately 85% were seen once. V gave up 3 bases and J gave up 6 bases, with 29 bases separating them. Germline CDR1 and CDR2: KGHSH and LQKENI. The CDR3 is 19 residues long. The chain has TRBV18 and TRBJ1-1; the D gene is possibly TRBD1 (5 bases). The receptor's source is a human donor in a cohort sampled during active COVID-19. The sample comprised peripheral blood. Written as DNA, the CDR3 is TGTGCCAGCTCACCGTTGGGTCTGGGTACCGTGGGGGGAGACCCTGAAGCTTTCTTT. Protein: CASSPLGLGTVGGDPEAFF. The full variable domain, in which reference TRBV18 and TRBJ1-1 provide the parts outside the CDR3, is NAGVMQNPRHLVRRRGQEARLRCSPMKGHSHVYWYRQLPEEGLKFMVYLQKENIIDESGMPKERFSAEFPKEGPSILRIQQVVRGDSAAYFCASSPLGLGTVGGDPEAFFGQGTRLTVV.